The 27 T cell receptor beta chains reported below all come from one sample, sequenced in a study of OX40 agonist ivuxolimab in advanced cancers. TCRdb's copy holds only in-frame clones and misses some; the assay was immunoSEQ multiplex PCR. The profile shows about 45,000 clones, around 90% of them singletons. The material was CD4+ or CD8+ T cells sorted from blood, obtained in a trial of the OX40 agonist ivuxolimab. Receptors were obtained from an adult with an advanced solid tumor such as melanoma, head and neck, liver or kidney cancer.

V gene TRBV11-2 combines with J gene TRBJ2-7, with 8 bases fitting TRBD2. The CDR3 totals 15 residues. The junction had 4 bases not matched to a gene; V was cut back by 3 bases and J by 0 bases. Germline loops: CDR1 SGHAT, CDR2 FQNNGV. DNA for the CDR3: TGTGCCAGCAGCTTTGGACTAGCCAGCTCCTACGAGCAGTACTTC. It codes for CASSFGLASSYEQYF.

V is TRBV28 and J is TRBJ2-7, with D perhaps matching TRBD1 (6 bases). The CDR3 totals 13 residues. V shed 5 bases and J shed 6 bases, with 14 bases lying between them. Germline V lookup: CDR1 MDHEN, CDR2 SYDVKM. CDR3 in amino acids: CASSATQGSEQYF. The DNA for the CDR3 is TGTGCCAGCAGTGCCACACAGGGATCCGAGCAGTACTTC.

The chain recombines TRBV19 with TRBJ1-5; D is ambiguous. The germline gives CDR1 LNHDA, CDR2 SQIVND (reference sequence). CDR3 length equals 12 residues. V shed 3 bases and J shed 5 bases, with 5 bases lying between them. For the CDR3, the DNA is TGTGCCAGTAGTATGGACTATCAGCCCCAGCATTTT. Translating it yields CASSMDYQPQHF.

The chain carries TRBV9 and TRBJ2-7; unclear D gene. The CDR3 extends over 14 amino acids. Trimming pared 4 bases from V and 2 bases from J, leaving 13 bases between. Germline CDR1 reads SGDLS; CDR2 reads YYNGEE. CDR3 loop: CASSRLEAPYEQYF. The DNA of the CDR3 is TGTGCCAGCAGCAGACTCGAGGCCCCCTACGAGCAGTACTTC.

The rearrangement joins TRBV7-9 to TRBJ1-6; no definite D call. Germline V gene sequence: CDR1 SEHNR, CDR2 FQNEAQ (reference sequence). V was shortened by 5 bases and J by 7 bases, with 6 bases between the two germline ends. This CDR3 has 12 amino acids. CDR3 DNA sequence: TGTGCCAGCAGCCCGGGGAATTCACCCCTCCACTTT. Protein sequence: CASSPGNSPLHF.

The chain is built from TRBV23-1 and TRBJ1-5; D ambiguous. TRBV23-1 is sorted into the ORF group, with uncertain function. This CDR3 has 15 residues. The germline V and J ends were trimmed by 2 bases and 3 bases, with 11 bases remaining between them. CDR3 sequence reads: CASSQRRQNNQPQHF. The CDR3 bases are TGCGCCAGCAGTCAACGGCGGCAGAACAATCAGCCCCAGCATTTT.

This rearrangement joins TRBV29-1 to TRBJ1-2, with D unclear. The V end lost 6 bases, the J end lost 8 bases, and 25 bases lay between the germline ends. CDR3 length equals 15 residues. From germline, CDR1 is SQVTM and CDR2 ANQGSEA. CDR3 protein: CSVPGEGGFSGGYTF. For the CDR3, the DNA is TGCAGCGTCCCCGGGGAGGGAGGCTTTTCGGGAGGCTACACCTTC.

The CDR3 nucleotides read TGTGCCAGCAGCGTAGCCAGGGCGGCAGATACGCAGTATTTT. Translation gives CASSVARAADTQYF. The V gene is TRBV9, the J gene TRBJ2-3, with D possibly TRBD1 on 5 matching bases. There are 14 residues in the CDR3. CDR1 is SGDLS, CDR2 YYNGEE, per germline. V lost 0 bases and J 4 bases, leaving 9 bases between the germline ends.

This sequence joins TRBV9 and TRBJ2-1; D assignment may be TRBD1 or TRBD2 (7 bases each). Between the trimmed V and J ends, which lost 0 bases and 7 bases, there was a span of 14 bases. The CDR3 totals 15 residues. Germline CDR1 SGDLS, CDR2 YYNGEE. The CDR3 sequence is CASSVGDREGNEQFF. The CDR3 DNA follows: TGTGCCAGCAGCGTAGGAGACAGGGAGGGTAATGAGCAGTTCTTC.

Worth noting for this clone: A much more abundant neighbour one base away suggests this may be a read error. This specimen includes other DNA sequences encoding the same CDR3. The rearrangement uses TRBV15 and TRBJ2-7; unclear D gene. There are 12 residues in the CDR3. The V gene lost 1 base and the J gene lost 3 bases, with 4 bases spanning the gap. From germline, CDR1 is LNHNV and CDR2 YYDKDF (reference sequence). CDR3 nucleotides: TGTGCCACCAGCAGAGGGGGCTACGAGCAGTACTTC. This sequence encodes CATSRGGYEQYF.

The chain employs TRBV6-1 and TRBJ2-5, with 8 positions matching TRBD1. This CDR3 region has 15 residues. Trimming cost V 6 bases and J 5 bases; bases outside gene matches: 11. Germline values: CDR1 MNHNS, CDR2 SASEGT. This chain's CDR3 is CASRQLTGAKETQYF. As DNA, the CDR3 is TGTGCCAGCAGGCAACTGACAGGGGCAAAGGAGACCCAGTACTTC.

This sequence joins TRBV14 and TRBJ2-5; D may correspond to TRBD1 or TRBD2 (6 bases each). V was trimmed by 1 base and J by 5 bases, leaving 14 bases between them. This CDR3 contains 15 residues. Germline values: CDR1 SGHDN, CDR2 FVKESK. DNA of the CDR3: TGTGCCAGCAGCCAAGGATTGGGGGGCCGGGAGACCCAGTACTTC. Protein sequence: CASSQGLGGRETQYF.

This sequence joins TRBV6-1 and TRBJ2-3, with D perhaps assigned TRBD1 or TRBD2 (5 bases each). CDR3 length: 15 amino acids. Germline values: CDR1 MNHNS, CDR2 SASEGT. Trimming took off 3 bases at V and 0 bases at J, with 10 bases between the two ends. The CDR3 reads CASSEGVRSTDTQYF. The CDR3 region has the DNA TGTGCCAGCAGTGAGGGGGTGAGGAGCACAGATACGCAGTATTTT.

The rearrangement joins TRBV7-7 to TRBJ2-2; 7 bases match TRBD2. Unmatched junction bases numbered 12, after V lost 6 bases and J lost 2 bases. Germline CDR1 is SSHAT and CDR2 is FNYEAQ (reference sequence). The CDR3 contains 17 residues. CDR3 sequence (DNA): TGTGCCAGCAGTTCCACTGTCCGAGCGGGAAACACCGGGGAGCTGTTTTTT. It codes for CASSSTVRAGNTGELFF. Looking up the rest from reference TRBV7-7 and TRBJ2-2 gives the full variable domain: GAGVSQSPRYKVTKRGQDVTLRCDPISSHATLYWYQQALGQGPEFLTYFNYEAQPDKSGLPSDRFSAERPEGSISTLTIQRTEQRDSAMYRCASSSTVRAGNTGELFFGEGSRLTVL.

The chain combines TRBV7-9 with TRBJ2-2; 7 bases map to TRBD1. The length of the CDR3 is 16 residues. Germline assignment: CDR1 SEHNR and CDR2 FQNEAQ (reference sequence). V was clipped by 1 base and J by 4 bases; unmatched bases: 6. This CDR3 is CASSLVEGAVTGELFF. CDR3 in DNA: TGTGCCAGCAGCTTAGTAGAGGGGGCGGTCACCGGGGAGCTGTTTTTT.

The J gene is TRBJ1-2, the V gene TRBV9; a possible D gene is TRBD1 (6 bases). Germline V gene data show CDR1 as SGDLS and CDR2 as YYNGEE. CDR3 length: 13 amino acids. V lost 1 base and J lost 7, with 11 bases in between. The CDR3 region is CASSVSGGGGYTF. As DNA, the CDR3 is TGTGCCAGCAGCGTAAGCGGGGGCGGTGGCTACACCTTC.

V and J are TRBV4-1 and TRBJ2-7; no definite D call. In germline, CDR1 is MGHRA, CDR2 YSYEKL. Trimming cost V 4 bases and J 3 bases, with 16 bases left between them. The CDR3 extends over 15 amino acids. The CDR3 bases are TGCGCCAGCAGCCCCCCCGGATCTCGTAACTACGAGCAGTACTTC. It specifies CASSPPGSRNYEQYF.

This clone was counted a few times. The J gene is TRBJ2-3, the V gene TRBV4-1; D gene unclear. V lost 4 bases and J lost 5, with 7 bases in between. The length of the CDR3 is 12 residues. The germline V gene encodes CDR1 MGHRA and CDR2 YSYEKL. The CDR3 spells CASSPQEDTQYF. CDR3 DNA: TGCGCCAGCAGCCCGCAGGAAGATACGCAGTATTTT.

This chain's CDR3 is CASSVTRGGQPTYQPQHF. In DNA, the CDR3 is TGTGCCAGCAGCGTAACTCGGGGAGGACAGCCGACCTATCAGCCCCAGCATTTT. V usage is TRBV9 and J usage is TRBJ1-5, with a possible D match to TRBD1 (6 bases). V lost 1 base and J lost 5, with 22 bases in between. CDR1 and CDR2 (germline): SGDLS, YYNGEE. CDR3 length: 18 residues.

This clone turned up a few times. This sequence joins TRBV29-1 and TRBJ1-4, with TRBD1 identical over 10 bases. CDR3 size: 15 residues. With 5 bases clipped from V and 7 bases from J, the junction kept 10 bases outside the gene matches. Germline V gene lookup returns CDR1 SQVTM and CDR2 ANQGSEA. This CDR3 is CSVTILDRGREKLFF. For the CDR3, the DNA is TGCAGCGTTACCATATTAGACAGGGGGCGTGAAAAACTGTTTTTT.

The chain recombines TRBV5-5 with TRBJ2-1; 8 bases line up with TRBD2. Germline CDR1 and CDR2: SGHKS and YYEKEE (reference sequence). The CDR3 has 13 residues. V was clipped by 6 bases and J by 11 bases; unmatched bases: 10. The CDR3 region has the DNA TGTGCCAGCACACCGGGACTAGTGGGCCAGCAGTTCTTC. Translation gives CASTPGLVGQQFF. The full variable domain, rest sourced from reference TRBV5-5 and TRBJ2-1, is DAGVTQSPTHLIKTRGQQVTLRCSPISGHKSVSWYQQVLGQGPQFIFQYYEKEERGRGNFPDRFSARQFPNYSSELNVNALLLGDSALYLCASTPGLVGQQFFGPGTRLTVL.

Regarding this clone: Relative to the germline gene, one junction end is altered; a read error may explain this. The V call is TRBV9, the J call TRBJ2-2, with D unclear. There are 16 residues in the CDR3. The germline V gene has CDR1 SGDLS and CDR2 YYNGEE. CDR3 protein: CASSVFLIRNAGELFF. The CDR3 region has the DNA TGTGCCAGCAGCGTATTTTTGATCCGGAACGCCGGGGAGCTGTTTTTT. Using reference TRBV9 and TRBJ2-2 for the parts outside the CDR3, the full variable domain is DSGVTQTPKHLITATGQRVTLRCSPRSGDLSVYWYQQSLDQGLQFLIQYYNGEERAKGNILERFSAQQFPDLHSELNLSSLELGDSALYFCASSVFLIRNAGELFFGEGSRLTVL.

This clone was seen more than once but under ten times. The chain has TRBV6-5 and TRBJ1-2; D is undetermined. CDR3 length: 13 residues. Germline CDR1 MNHEY, CDR2 SVGAGI. V was clipped by 6 bases and J by 8 bases, with 16 bases between them. CDR3 protein: CASRSSVPGGYTF. The CDR3 coding sequence is TGTGCCAGCAGAAGCTCGGTCCCTGGGGGCTACACCTTC.

The chain joins TRBV4-1 to TRBJ1-1, with a weak D call TRBD1 (6 bases). CDR1 is MGHRA and CDR2 is YSYEKL in the germline V gene. V was trimmed by 6 bases and J by 2 bases, leaving 13 bases between them. The length of the CDR3 is 14 residues. In DNA, the CDR3 is TGCGCCAGCAGTCCCCGGGGGCCTAACACTGAAGCTTTCTTT. This translates into CASSPRGPNTEAFF.

This clone has just a few counts. The rearrangement joins TRBV19 to TRBJ1-5; 10 nucleotides align to TRBD1. The CDR3 has 14 residues. Germline values: CDR1 LNHDA, CDR2 SQIVND (reference sequence). The trim removed 5 bases at V and 6 bases at J, leaving 4 bases unmatched. The CDR3 loop reads CASSGTGDAQPQHF. CDR3 sequence (DNA): TGTGCCAGTAGTGGGACAGGGGATGCTCAGCCCCAGCATTTT.

The chain carries TRBV19 and TRBJ1-6, with a possible D match to TRBD1 (5 bases). The CDR3 covers 14 residues. Germline loops: CDR1 LNHDA, CDR2 SQIVND (reference sequence). Trimming removed 1 base at V and 10 bases at J, with 11 bases between. CDR3: CASSIGGGRSPLHF. The CDR3, as DNA: TGTGCCAGTAGTATAGGCGGGGGAAGGTCACCCCTCCACTTT. Supplemented by reference TRBV19 and TRBJ1-6, the full variable domain reads DGGITQSPKYLFRKEGQNVTLSCEQNLNHDAMYWYRQDPGQGLRLIYYSQIVNDFQKGDIAEGYSVSREKKESFPLTVTSAQKNPTAFYLCASSIGGGRSPLHFGNGTRLTVT.

The rearrangement joins TRBV10-2 to TRBJ2-3; D perhaps matches TRBD1 (6 bases). V lost 4 bases and J lost 1, with 12 bases in between. CDR3 size: 15 residues. Germline V lookup: CDR1 WSHSY, CDR2 SAAADI. This CDR3 reads CASSAGQGGTDTQYF. For the CDR3, the DNA is TGCGCCAGCAGTGCGGGACAAGGAGGCACAGATACGCAGTATTTT.